This entry lists 10 T cell receptor beta chains sequenced from one sample in a study of shared clonotypes between healthy human individuals. The method was immunoSEQ multiplex PCR; TCRdb's version includes in-frame clones alone and lacks a portion of them. The table includes about 1.5 million clones, approximately 98% detected once. Sequenced: naive CD4+ T cells sorted from blood. Subset given: CD45RA+ positively selected. All receptors derive from a man aged 25 to 45 in good health.

The chain uses TRBV2 and TRBJ2-7, with a possible D match to TRBD2 (6 bases). The germline gives CDR1 SNHLY, CDR2 FYNNEI. This CDR3 is 15 amino acids long. The germline V and J ends were trimmed by 4 bases and 0 bases, with 13 bases remaining between them. Here the CDR3 DNA reads TGTGCCAGCAGTGCCGATGGACTAAGCTCCTACGAGCAGTACTTC. Its protein product is CASSADGLSSYEQYF.

The V call is TRBV11-3, the J call TRBJ2-5, with TRBD2 as a possible D gene (6 bases). The CDR3 totals 15 residues. Germline V gene data show CDR1 as SGHNT and CDR2 as YENEEA. V shed 4 bases and J shed 5 bases, with 17 bases lying between them. As DNA, the CDR3 is TGTGCCAGCAGCTCTAGCGCGGACGGCGGGGAGACCCAGTACTTC. This encodes CASSSSADGGETQYF.

Regarding this clone: Different DNA sequences within this sample yield the same CDR3. The gene calls are TRBV5-1 and TRBJ1-1; D is perhaps TRBD1 (5 bases). V was clipped by 3 bases and J by 4 bases, with 10 bases between them. The CDR3 totals 13 residues. In germline, CDR1 is SGHRS, CDR2 YFSETQ. CDR3 nucleotide sequence: TGCGCCAGCAGCTCCGGTAGGGGCACTGAAGCTTTCTTT. Its translation: CASSSGRGTEAFF.

The V and J genes are TRBV2 and TRBJ2-1; 12 bases fit TRBD2. The germline V gene has CDR1 SNHLY and CDR2 FYNNEI. The CDR3 totals 21 residues. V lost 10 bases, J lost 6 bases, and 28 bases stayed unmatched. The CDR3 nucleotides are TGTGCCAACGGTTTGGGGCCCCGTCGACTAGCGGGAGAGCTCCGCTCCAATGAGCAGTTCTTC. Translating gives CANGLGPRRLAGELRSNEQFF.

The chain links TRBV5-1 to TRBJ1-1; the D gene is possibly TRBD1 (5 bases). The CDR3 has 17 amino acids. CDR1 is SGHRS, CDR2 YFSETQ, per germline. Trimming cost V 0 bases and J 5 bases, with 20 bases left between them. CDR3 DNA: TGCGCCAGCAGCTTGGCCCCGGTTTCCCAGGGCGGGACTGAAGCTTTCTTT. It encodes CASSLAPVSQGGTEAFF. The full variable domain, rest sourced from reference TRBV5-1 and TRBJ1-1, is KAGVTQTPRYLIKTRGQQVTLSCSPISGHRSVSWYQQTPGQGLQFLFEYFSETQRNKGNFPGRFSGRQFSNSRSEMNVSTLELGDSALYLCASSLAPVSQGGTEAFFGQGTRLTVV.

This chain joins TRBV7-2 and TRBJ2-7; D is possibly TRBD1 (6 bases). Looked up from germline, CDR1 is SGHTA and CDR2 is FQGNSA. Trimming removed 4 bases at V and 3 bases at J, with 19 bases between. The CDR3 length is 16 residues. The CDR3 region has the DNA TGTGCCAGCAGCTCTACAAAGGCCGGACAGCGCTACGAGCAGTACTTC. Protein: CASSSTKAGQRYEQYF.

The chain is built from TRBV5-4 and TRBJ1-5; 7 bases fit TRBD1. J was trimmed by 6 bases and V by 0 bases; bases with no gene match: 3. CDR3 length: 14 amino acids. Germline V gene lookup returns CDR1 SGHNT and CDR2 YYREEE (reference sequence). The DNA for the CDR3 is TGTGCCAGCAGCTTGGCAGGGGGGAGTCAGCCCCAGCATTTT. Protein sequence: CASSLAGGSQPQHF.

This chain links TRBV5-1 with TRBJ1-5; perhaps TRBD1 as D (5 bases). V was pared by 0 bases and J by 4 bases, with 17 bases between. Germline CDR1 SGHRS, CDR2 YFSETQ. The CDR3 totals 17 residues. CDR3 in amino acids: CASSLEPQVLPNQPQHF. CDR3 DNA: TGCGCCAGCAGCTTGGAACCACAGGTTCTCCCAAATCAGCCCCAGCATTTT.

The rearrangement joins TRBV7-3 to TRBJ2-1; no clear D. The CDR3 runs to 14 residues. Trimming left V 3 bases short and J 6 bases short, with 12 bases between. Germline loops: CDR1 SGHTA, CDR2 FQGTGA. CDR3 sequence reads: CASSLSRSANEQFF. For the CDR3, the DNA is TGTGCCAGCAGCTTGAGCAGATCGGCCAATGAGCAGTTCTTC.

The chain joins TRBV29-1 to TRBJ1-2, with a possible D match to TRBD1 (6 bases). Trimming pared 8 bases from V and 4 bases from J, leaving 14 bases between. The CDR3 extends over 12 amino acids. CDR1 SQVTM and CDR2 ANQGSEA come from the germline V gene. The CDR3 region has the DNA TGCAGCTCAGACCAGGGGCCCTATGGCTACACCTTC. As protein: CSSDQGPYGYTF. The full variable domain, its missing parts supplied by reference TRBV29-1 and TRBJ1-2, is SAVISQKPSRDICQRGTSLTIQCQVDSQVTMMFWYRQQPGQSLTLIATANQGSEATYESGFVIDKFPISRPNLTFSTLTVSNMSPEDSSIYLCSSDQGPYGYTFGSGTRLTVV.